This entry features one TCR beta chain sequence. The antigen is not known. Germline V lookup: CDR1 SGHTA, CDR2 FQGNSA. V was pared by 5 bases and J by 5 bases, with 15 bases between. There are 14 residues in the CDR3. The data were obtained in a study of blood T cells in healthy people across ages. Combining a sample-barcoded 5' primer with a J-beta primer mix, a second PCR ran for roughly 7 to 12 cycles. TCRdb re-analysed the 5' RACE reads in MiXCR, keeping a single row per CDR3 protein. This repertoire shows about 970,000 distinct CDR3 sequences, roughly 51% found once; its top ten account for around 21%. Whole-study results and caveats: Higher diversity, along with more naive CD4+ cells, distinguished long-lived donors from aged donors.

The source is a woman in her fifties or sixties in good health. Sequencing was performed on blood. V and J are TRBV7-2 and TRBJ2-5, with D possibly matching TRBD2 (5 bases). The CDR3, as DNA: TGTGCCAGCAGCCAAGACTACCGGAGCGAGACCCAGTACTTC. Protein product: CASSQDYRSETQYF.